Below, 31 T cell receptor beta chains from the same sample are listed, as sequenced in a study of shared clonotypes between healthy human individuals. Naive CD8 cells lacked CD45RO, underwent positive selection for CCR7 and left out terminally differentiated effector memory CD45RA+ cells. Sequencing used immunoSEQ multiplex PCR; TCRdb keeps in-frame clones, though not all of them. The sample carries hundreds of thousands of clones, roughly 96% recorded once. Sample: naive CD8+ T cells sorted from blood. Receptors originate from a woman between 25 and 40 years old in good health.

This chain connects TRBV28 to TRBJ2-7; 7 bases are shared with TRBD2. CDR3 length: 16 amino acids. J was trimmed by 1 base and V by 1 base; bases with no gene match: 7. The germline gives CDR1 MDHEN, CDR2 SYDVKM. The CDR3 DNA reads as TGTGCCAGCAGTTTATCTCGCGGGAGTCCGTCCTACGAGCAGTACTTC. This translates into CASSLSRGSPSYEQYF.

The chain is built from TRBV28 and TRBJ2-1, with D perhaps TRBD2 (5 bases). The CDR3 length is 14 residues. The germline V gene has CDR1 MDHEN and CDR2 SYDVKM. Trimming removed 3 bases at V and 4 bases at J, with 10 bases between. As DNA, the CDR3 is TGTGCCAGCAGTTTTGGTGAGGGTTACAATGAGCAGTTCTTC. Protein product: CASSFGEGYNEQFF.

This chain connects TRBV7-8 to TRBJ1-2; D gene ambiguous. Germline-derived CDR1 and CDR2 are SGHVS and FQNEAQ. This CDR3 contains 14 residues. The ends were cut back, 5 bases at V and 8 bases at J, with 18 bases in the middle. The CDR3 here is CASSPDSALFGYTF. The CDR3 bases are TGTGCCAGCAGCCCTGACTCGGCCCTTTTCGGCTACACCTTC.

This clone was seen just once. The J gene is TRBJ2-7, the V gene TRBV4-2; maybe TRBD1 (6 bases). V lost 0 bases, J lost 4 bases, and 10 bases lay in between. CDR3 length: 14 residues. The germline V gene has CDR1 LGHNA and CDR2 YNFKEQ. The CDR3 spells CASSQELGAYEQYF. CDR3 in DNA: TGTGCCAGCAGCCAAGAGCTGGGGGCATACGAGCAGTACTTC.

The chain recombines TRBV4-1 with TRBJ1-1; D ambiguous. CDR1 is MGHRA and CDR2 is YSYEKL in the germline V gene. This CDR3 has 15 residues. V was cut by 1 base and J by 5 bases, with 14 bases left in between. The CDR3 DNA is TGCGCCAGCAGCCAAGTCTTCCGGAGGCGTACTGAAGCTTTCTTT. Its translation: CASSQVFRRRTEAFF.

Comments on this clone: Additional DNA sequences in this sample encode the identical CDR3. This chain uses TRBV6-5 with TRBJ2-2, with D uncertain. V lost 0 bases and J 5 bases, leaving 4 bases between the germline ends. CDR3 length equals 13 residues. Germline loops: CDR1 MNHEY, CDR2 SVGAGI. CDR3 sequence (DNA): TGTGCCAGCAGTTACTCGGGTACCGGGGAGCTGTTTTTT. Translation gives CASSYSGTGELFF.

The chain is built from TRBV5-6 and TRBJ1-2, with 8 nucleotides matching TRBD1. V lost 0 bases to trimming and J lost 0 bases; unmatched junction nucleotides: 7. This CDR3 spans 17 amino acids. CDR1 SGHDT and CDR2 YYEEEE come from the germline V gene. Here the CDR3 reads CASSLAGQGNTNYGYTF. DNA of the CDR3: TGTGCCAGCAGCTTGGCAGGACAGGGAAATACTAACTATGGCTACACCTTC. Looking up the rest from reference TRBV5-6 and TRBJ1-2 gives the full variable domain: DAGVTQSPTHLIKTRGQQVTLRCSPKSGHDTVSWYQQALGQGPQFIFQYYEEEERQRGNFPDRFSGHQFPNYSSELNVNALLLGDSALYLCASSLAGQGNTNYGYTFGSGTRLTVV.

The genes are TRBV6-1 and TRBJ2-1; 12 bases match TRBD2. CDR3 length equals 16 residues. Germline V gene sequence: CDR1 MNHNS, CDR2 SASEGT. V shed 3 bases, J shed 7 bases, and the junction held 7 bases outside the gene matches. The CDR3 loop reads CASSDGTSGHGNEQFF. CDR3 bases: TGTGCCAGCAGTGATGGGACTAGCGGGCACGGGAATGAGCAGTTCTTC.

In its sample, this clone was seen once. This chain links TRBV5-6 with TRBJ2-1; D is unresolved. The germline gives CDR1 SGHDT, CDR2 YYEEEE. The CDR3 runs 12 residues. Trimming took 2 bases from V and 9 from J, leaving 9 bases between them. This CDR3 is CASSFSTSEQFF. The CDR3 DNA sequence: TGTGCCAGCAGCTTTAGTACAAGTGAGCAGTTCTTC.

V and J are TRBV4-1 and TRBJ1-1; D unresolved. Germline CDR1 reads MGHRA; CDR2 reads YSYEKL. With 1 base removed from V and 0 bases from J, the gap between germline ends came to 6 bases. This CDR3 has 14 residues. DNA of the CDR3: TGCGCCAGCAGCCAAGGGGCATTGAACACTGAAGCTTTCTTT. It specifies CASSQGALNTEAFF.

This clone was seen once. CDR3 protein: CASSVGLAKMSTGELFF. The DNA of the CDR3 is TGTGCCAGCAGCGTAGGACTAGCGAAGATGTCTACCGGGGAGCTGTTTTTT. The gene calls are TRBV9 and TRBJ2-2, with 8 bases lining up with TRBD2. The CDR3 sequence is 17 residues long. The germline V gene has CDR1 SGDLS and CDR2 YYNGEE. The ends lost 0 bases at V and 5 bases at J; junction bases unmatched: 9.

The V and J genes are TRBV5-4 and TRBJ2-5; no clear D. Trimming took off 3 bases at V and 1 base at J, with 16 bases between the two ends. From germline, CDR1 is SGHNT and CDR2 YYREEE (reference sequence). The CDR3 contains 16 residues. CDR3 protein: CASSYAFSRSQETQYF. In nucleotides, the CDR3 is TGTGCCAGCAGCTACGCCTTTTCACGGAGCCAAGAGACCCAGTACTTC.

This chain uses TRBV2 with TRBJ2-7, with D perhaps matching TRBD1 (6 bases). Germline CDR1 and CDR2: SNHLY and FYNNEI. The V and J ends lost 11 bases and 0 bases respectively, with 14 bases between them. CDR3 size: 13 residues. CDR3 sequence reads: CAVNRDSSYEQYF. The CDR3 DNA reads as TGTGCCGTAAACAGGGATAGCTCCTACGAGCAGTACTTC.

The J gene is TRBJ2-5, the V gene TRBV9; D unresolved. V dropped 2 bases and J dropped 2 bases, with 10 bases sitting between them. The CDR3 is 14 residues long. Germline CDR1 SGDLS, CDR2 YYNGEE. In nucleotides, the CDR3 is TGTGCCAGCAGCGTTCCGGACGGACAAGAGACCCAGTACTTC. It codes for CASSVPDGQETQYF. The full variable domain, completed using reference TRBV9 and TRBJ2-5, is DSGVTQTPKHLITATGQRVTLRCSPRSGDLSVYWYQQSLDQGLQFLIQYYNGEERAKGNILERFSAQQFPDLHSELNLSSLELGDSALYFCASSVPDGQETQYFGPGTRLLVL.

The V and J genes are TRBV30 and TRBJ1-6, with D possibly TRBD1 on 5 matching bases. The V end was cut by 5 bases, the J end by 5 bases, with 10 bases between. The CDR3 is 13 amino acids. Per germline, CDR1 GTSNPN and CDR2 SVGIG (reference sequence). In DNA, the CDR3 is TGTGCCTGGGCGGACACGGATAATTCACCCCTCCACTTT. Protein product: CAWADTDNSPLHF.

This chain uses TRBV11-2 with TRBJ2-3, with no clear D. V was shortened by 5 bases and J by 0 bases, with 15 bases between the two germline ends. The germline V gene encodes CDR1 SGHAT and CDR2 FQNNGV. This CDR3 region has 16 residues. The CDR3 DNA is TGTGCCAGCAGCCCGACCCCGAGGCTAAGCACAGATACGCAGTATTTT. Residues: CASSPTPRLSTDTQYF.

The V call is TRBV29-1, the J call TRBJ2-7; perhaps D is TRBD1 or TRBD2 (7 bases each). The germline V and J ends were trimmed by 6 bases and 9 bases, with 15 bases remaining between them. Germline V lookup: CDR1 SQVTM, CDR2 ANQGSEA. CDR3 length: 11 residues. CDR3 nucleotide sequence: TGCAGCGTGGAAACAGGGGAGGGGCAGTACTTC. Amino acids: CSVETGEGQYF.

V and J are TRBV29-1 and TRBJ2-1; D is ambiguous. Germline V gives CDR1 SQVTM, CDR2 ANQGSEA. Between the trimmed V and J ends, which lost 3 bases and 4 bases, there was a span of 16 bases. CDR3 size: 15 residues. CDR3 bases: TGCAGCGTTGAGTCTGGGCAGGCCCTGTACAATGAGCAGTTCTTC. As protein: CSVESGQALYNEQFF.

This chain connects TRBV15 to TRBJ1-2, with D possibly TRBD1 on 6 matching bases. Between the trimmed V and J ends, which lost 0 bases and 3 bases, there was a span of 11 bases. The CDR3 totals 15 residues. Germline CDR1 reads LNHNV; CDR2 reads YYDKDF (reference sequence). The CDR3 DNA is TGTGCCACCAGCAGAGACAGGGGAGGGTACTATGGCTACACCTTC. Translated: CATSRDRGGYYGYTF.

The chain links TRBV19 to TRBJ2-7; tentative D call: TRBD1 (6 bases). The CDR3 extends over 16 amino acids. The V end was cut by 2 bases, the J end by 2 bases, with 16 bases between. Per germline, CDR1 LNHDA and CDR2 SQIVND (reference sequence). CDR3 protein: CASSIRGTGPTYEQYF. The CDR3 region has the DNA TGTGCCAGTAGTATAAGAGGAACAGGGCCCACCTACGAGCAGTACTTC.

The chain carries TRBV28 and TRBJ2-2; 9 nucleotides align to TRBD2. Germline loops: CDR1 MDHEN, CDR2 SYDVKM. Trimming removed 4 bases from V and 2 bases from J; junction bases left unmatched: 5. This CDR3 has 16 amino acids. The CDR3 here is CASSSTSGPNTGELFF. CDR3 DNA: TGTGCCAGCAGTTCGACTAGCGGACCAAACACCGGGGAGCTGTTTTTT.

Details on this clone: Other DNA variants within this sample encode the same CDR3. The CDR3 DNA reads as TGTGCCAGCAGTTACACCAATACTGAAGCTTTCTTT. Translation gives CASSYTNTEAFF. This rearrangement joins TRBV6-6 to TRBJ1-1; no clear D gene. This CDR3 is 12 amino acids long. Germline lookup yields CDR1 MNHNY and CDR2 SVGAGI (reference sequence). V was cut by 2 bases and J by 5 bases, with 6 bases left in between.

This chain uses TRBV28 with TRBJ2-7; D is possibly TRBD1 (6 bases). The V end lost 4 bases, the J end lost 0 bases, and 10 bases lay between the germline ends. Germline-derived CDR1 and CDR2 are MDHEN and SYDVKM. The CDR3 runs to 14 residues. The CDR3 DNA reads as TGTGCCAGCAGTTCCGGGACATTCTCCTACGAGCAGTACTTC. Its translation: CASSSGTFSYEQYF.

The gene calls are TRBV4-2 and TRBJ2-7; 10 nucleotides align to TRBD2. Germline V lookup: CDR1 LGHNA, CDR2 YNFKEQ. The CDR3 extends over 14 amino acids. V was pared by 5 bases and J by 3 bases, with 4 bases of the junction left unmatched. The CDR3 protein is CASSERTSGYEQYF. In DNA, the CDR3 is TGTGCCAGCAGCGAACGGACTAGCGGCTACGAGCAGTACTTC.

The chain uses TRBV5-5 and TRBJ2-5, with D possibly called TRBD1 or TRBD2 (5 bases each). The CDR3 totals 15 residues. The V end lost 4 bases, the J end lost 0 bases, and 13 bases lay between the germline ends. Germline lookup yields CDR1 SGHKS and CDR2 YYEKEE (reference sequence). The CDR3, as DNA: TGTGCCAGCAGCGCACCGGGACGGGACCAAGAGACCCAGTACTTC. It is translated as CASSAPGRDQETQYF.

This sequence joins TRBV4-1 and TRBJ2-7; 10 nucleotides agree with TRBD1. The CDR3 spans 15 residues. The V gene's germline CDR1 is MGHRA and CDR2 YSYEKL. J was trimmed by 1 base and V by 1 base; bases with no gene match: 1. The CDR3 region has the DNA TGCGCCAGCAGCCAAGGGGGACAGGGGTCCTACGAGCAGTACTTC. Translation gives CASSQGGQGSYEQYF.

The chain carries TRBV4-1 and TRBJ2-5; D is unresolved. CDR1 and CDR2 (germline): MGHRA, YSYEKL. Trimming took off 4 bases at V and 5 bases at J, with 11 bases between the two ends. This CDR3 is built from 13 residues. CDR3 DNA: TGCGCCAGCAGCCGTACAGTGGGGGAGACCCAGTACTTC. Translating gives CASSRTVGETQYF.

The genes are TRBV27 and TRBJ2-1; D is perhaps TRBD2 (5 bases). The CDR3 contains 14 residues. V lost 3 bases and J 3 bases, leaving 9 bases between the germline ends. Germline V gives CDR1 MNHEY, CDR2 SMNVEV (reference sequence). CDR3 coding DNA: TGTGCCAGCAGTTTTGGACTGAGCTACAATGAGCAGTTCTTC. Protein product: CASSFGLSYNEQFF.

This clone was detected once. The V gene is TRBV19, the J gene TRBJ2-1; D is perhaps TRBD1 (6 bases). V lost 6 bases, J lost 9 bases, and 18 bases lay in between. Germline CDR1 and CDR2: LNHDA and SQIVND (reference sequence). The CDR3 has 14 residues. The chain's CDR3 is CASSLVGGAGEQFF. The CDR3 DNA follows: TGTGCCAGTAGCCTAGTAGGGGGAGCAGGTGAGCAGTTCTTC.

The V and J genes are TRBV27 and TRBJ2-1; 9 bases line up with TRBD1. With V trimmed by 5 bases and J by 8 bases, 10 bases remained unmatched. Looked up from germline, CDR1 is MNHEY and CDR2 is SMNVEV (reference sequence). The CDR3 spans 15 residues. The CDR3 bases are TGTGCCAGCAGTGCGGACAGGGGCGCTCTGGATGAGCAGTTCTTC. The encoded protein is CASSADRGALDEQFF.

This sequence joins TRBV6-1 and TRBJ2-1; 8 bases match TRBD2. Germline CDR1 MNHNS, CDR2 SASEGT. The V and J ends lost 2 bases and 8 bases, in that order; junction bases with no gene match: 8. CDR3 length equals 15 residues. The CDR3 DNA reads as TGTGCCAGCAGTGAATTTAGGCAGGGACTAGATGAGCAGTTCTTC. Translated, it gives CASSEFRQGLDEQFF.